This TCR beta chain was recorded in a study of cytomegalovirus exposure and HLA in healthy donors. The PCR was carried out with 60 Vbeta primers and 13 Jbeta primers. Repertoires were generated with immunoSEQ multiplex PCR, while TCRdb's copy carries only in-frame clones and drops some. The sample holds 120,000 to 150,000 clones, roughly 72% seen once. V shed 2 bases, J shed 9 bases, and the junction held 5 bases outside the gene matches. Germline assignment: CDR1 MNHEY and CDR2 SVGAGI. The CDR3 contains 15 residues. Sequences were obtained from PBMCs. This TCR derives from a man aged 35-49 years in good health and CMV-seronegative. The V gene is TRBV6-5, the J gene TRBJ2-1, with 12 bases aligning to TRBD2. The CDR3 sequence: CASSYGLAGGVEQFF. DNA of the CDR3: TGTGCCAGCAGTTACGGGCTAGCGGGAGGGGTTGAGCAGTTCTTC.